The 20 T cell receptor beta chains given below trace back to one sample, sequenced in a study of molecular identifiers for immune sequencing clone quantification. TCRdb called the PCR reads again in MiXCR, with one record for every CDR3 protein. The table includes over 550,000 distinct CDR3 sequences, over 25% detected once. Sequencing was done on a sample of naive CD8+ T cells from blood, with Jurkat cell RNA spiked in. Indicated subset: FACS-sorted CD8+CD4-CCR7+CD45RA+ naive T cells. Source of these receptors: a human donor in good health. Some libraries in this study had Jurkat cell RNA spiked in.

This clonotype turned up a few times. The genes are TRBV20-1 and TRBJ1-1, with 8 bases that match TRBD1. J gave up 7 bases and V 0 bases, and 7 bases lay outside the gene matches. The CDR3 sequence is 14 residues long. Germline V gives CDR1 DFQATT, CDR2 SNEGSKA (reference sequence). The chain's CDR3 is CSARDQDRVGEAFF. CDR3 in DNA: TGCAGTGCTAGAGACCAGGACAGGGTTGGTGAAGCTTTCTTT.

This chain links TRBV30 with TRBJ2-3; D possibly matches TRBD1 or TRBD2 (5 bases each). Trimming stripped 5 bases from V and 0 bases from J, with 12 bases between. The germline gives CDR1 GTSNPN, CDR2 SVGIG (reference sequence). CDR3 length equals 14 residues. The CDR3 nucleotides are TGTGCCTGGGGAGAAGGGGACAGCACAGATACGCAGTATTTT. Protein: CAWGEGDSTDTQYF.

The J gene is TRBJ1-4, the V gene TRBV6-1; TRBD1 aligns across 10 bases. The CDR3 is 15 residues long. V trimming: 7 bases; J trimming: 6 bases; junction bases outside the gene matches: 8. Germline V gene data show CDR1 as MNHNS and CDR2 as SASEGT. The CDR3 DNA is TGTGCCAGCATCTACTCGGGACAGGGGCATGAAAAACTGTTTTTT. Encoded protein: CASIYSGQGHEKLFF.

This clonotype was counted ten times or more. The gene calls are TRBV15 and TRBJ1-1; weak D call: TRBD1 (6 bases). The CDR3 loop spans 14 amino acids. V shed 6 bases and J shed 0 bases, with 11 bases lying between them. Looked up from germline, CDR1 is LNHNV and CDR2 is YYDKDF (reference sequence). The CDR3 sequence: CATREDSLNTEAFF. CDR3 DNA sequence: TGTGCCACCAGAGAGGACAGCCTGAACACTGAAGCTTTCTTT.

This clonotype was recorded a few times. The rearrangement uses TRBV27 and TRBJ2-6; no firm D call. V lost 6 bases, J lost 3 bases, and 6 bases lay in between. The germline CDR1 and CDR2 sequences are MNHEY and SMNVEV (reference sequence). The CDR3 runs 13 residues. The DNA for the CDR3 is TGTGCCAGCAGAGAGGTTGGGGCCAACGTCCTGACTTTC. Its translation: CASREVGANVLTF.

For this clonotype: At one end, the junction sequence differs from germline, possibly due to a read error. V usage is TRBV19 and J usage is TRBJ2-7; possibly TRBD1 for D (5 bases). The CDR3 spans 13 residues. Germline V lookup: CDR1 LNHDA, CDR2 SQIVND (reference sequence). CDR3 region: CASSTTGFYEQYF. The CDR3 DNA is TGCGCCAGTAGTACTACAGGATTCTACGAGCAGTACTTC.

This clonotype came up a few times. The CDR3 sequence is CASSSRGQGDLGYTEAFF. The CDR3 nucleotides read TGTGCCAGCAGCTCACGCGGACAGGGGGATCTTGGGTACACTGAAGCTTTCTTT. This rearrangement joins TRBV7-9 to TRBJ1-1; 10 positions agree with TRBD1. The germline CDR1 and CDR2 sequences are SEHNR and FQNEAQ (reference sequence). The V segment lost 4 bases and the J segment 3 bases; nucleotides outside the gene matches: 14. The CDR3 totals 18 residues.

In this sample, this clonotype turned up a few times. The genes are TRBV10-1 and TRBJ2-1; unclear D gene. CDR3 length: 14 amino acids. Trimming pared 3 bases from V and 3 bases from J, leaving 9 bases between. Germline V gene sequence: CDR1 WNHNN, CDR2 SYGVQD (reference sequence). CDR3 coding DNA: TGCGCCAGCAGTGATGAGGACCTCTACAATGAGCAGTTCTTC. This translates into CASSDEDLYNEQFF.

The chain combines TRBV25-1 with TRBJ2-1; tentative D call: TRBD2 (5 bases). The CDR3 extends over 11 amino acids. V was cut by 6 bases and J by 15 bases, with 15 bases left in between. Germline CDR1 reads MGHDK; CDR2 reads SYGVNS. Here the CDR3 reads CASRRGPWGFF. CDR3 DNA sequence: TGTGCCAGCAGAAGAGGGCCTTGGGGGTTCTTC.

J is TRBJ2-5 and V is TRBV30; 8 positions match TRBD1. The CDR3 covers 13 residues. Germline-derived CDR1 and CDR2 are GTSNPN and SVGIG (reference sequence). With 5 bases clipped from V and 3 bases from J, the junction kept 5 bases outside the gene matches. CDR3 region: CAWDRTGKETQYF. The CDR3 bases are TGTGCCTGGGATAGGACAGGGAAAGAGACCCAGTACTTC.

This chain links TRBV9 with TRBJ2-1, with 9 bases lining up with TRBD2. This CDR3 has 14 amino acids. Germline V lookup: CDR1 SGDLS, CDR2 YYNGEE. Germline trimming cut 2 bases from V and 7 bases from J; bases unmatched to any gene: 4. The CDR3 region is CASSVGLASNEQFF. The CDR3 DNA follows: TGTGCCAGCAGCGTCGGACTAGCGTCAAATGAGCAGTTCTTC.

There are many counts of this clonotype. V usage is TRBV5-1 and J usage is TRBJ2-7, with 9 bases aligning to TRBD1. The V gene's germline CDR1 is SGHRS and CDR2 YFSETQ. This CDR3 has 15 residues. With V trimmed by 4 bases and J by 6 bases, 11 bases remained unmatched. CDR3 sequence: CASSPGQGKLIEQYF. In DNA, the CDR3 is TGCGCCAGCAGCCCGGGACAGGGAAAGCTGATCGAGCAGTACTTC. The full variable domain, rest sourced from reference TRBV5-1 and TRBJ2-7, is KAGVTQTPRYLIKTRGQQVTLSCSPISGHRSVSWYQQTPGQGLQFLFEYFSETQRNKGNFPGRFSGRQFSNSRSEMNVSTLELGDSALYLCASSPGQGKLIEQYFGPGTRLTVT.

Note on this clonotype: This could be a read error, since a much larger clone is one nucleotide away. The rearrangement links TRBV30 to TRBJ2-1; possible D gene TRBD1, 6 bases. Germline V gives CDR1 GTSNPN, CDR2 SVGIG (reference sequence). The CDR3 sequence is 13 residues long. V lost 6 bases and J 5 bases, leaving 14 bases between the germline ends. This CDR3 is CACTRDNHNEQFF. The CDR3 coding sequence is TGTGCCTGCACCCGGGACAACCACAATGAGCAGTTCTTC. Together with reference TRBV30 and TRBJ2-1, the CDR3 gives the full variable domain: SQTIHQWPATLVQPVGSPLSLECTVEGTSNPNLYWYRQAAGRGLQLLFYSVGIGQISSEVPQNLSASRPQDRQFILSSKKLLLSDSGFYLCACTRDNHNEQFFGPGTRLTVL.

Concerning this clonotype: Just one base apart from a much larger clone, this may be a read error. The chain is built from TRBV20-1 and TRBJ2-7, with D tentatively TRBD2 (5 bases). Germline-derived CDR1 and CDR2 are DFQATT and SNEGSKA (reference sequence). CDR3 size: 11 residues. The CDR3 coding sequence is TGCGGTGCTAGCACCGGCTACGAGCAGTACTTC. Protein product: CGASTGYEQYF.

This clonotype appeared a few times. This chain uses TRBV20-1 with TRBJ2-7, with TRBD2 matching over 16 bases. With V trimmed by 5 bases and J by 6 bases, 10 bases remained unmatched. The CDR3 totals 16 residues. The germline V gene encodes CDR1 DFQATT and CDR2 SNEGSKA (reference sequence). CDR3 nucleotide sequence: TGCAGTGCTCGAATGGGACTAGCGGGAGGGCTAGGCGAGCAGTACTTC. Amino acid sequence: CSARMGLAGGLGEQYF.

This clonotype showed up just once. With a much larger clone just one base away, this may be a read error. The genes are TRBV12-3 or TRBV12-4 and TRBJ1-1; perhaps TRBD1 as D (5 bases). The germline V and J ends were trimmed by 6 bases and 4 bases, with 12 bases remaining between them. The CDR3 has 13 amino acids. This CDR3 is CASSPRQSTEAFF. As DNA, the CDR3 is TGTGCCAGCAGCCCAAGACAGAGCACTGAAGCTTTCTTT.

The chain carries TRBV20-1 and TRBJ1-1; D is unresolved. CDR1 DFQATT and CDR2 SNEGSKA come from the germline V gene (reference sequence). The CDR3 extends over 11 amino acids. V gave up 4 bases and J gave up 3 bases, with 6 bases separating them. This CDR3 reads CSAIDYTEAFF. CDR3 nucleotide sequence: TGCAGTGCTATAGATTACACTGAAGCTTTCTTT.

This clonotype was seen ten or more times. The V call is TRBV4-3, the J call TRBJ2-5; no definite D call. Germline-derived CDR1 and CDR2 are LGHNA and YSLEER. V was trimmed by 1 base and J by 4 bases, leaving 7 bases between them. The CDR3 consists of 13 residues. DNA of the CDR3: TGCGCCAGCAGCCAAGCTAGGAGAGAGACCCAGTACTTC. As protein: CASSQARRETQYF.

This clonotype was counted only a few times. The chain employs TRBV27 and TRBJ2-5; the D gene is possibly TRBD1 (5 bases). The germline gives CDR1 MNHEY, CDR2 SMNVEV (reference sequence). The CDR3 contains 14 residues. V was shortened by 6 bases and J by 1 base, with 12 bases between the two germline ends. In DNA form, the CDR3 reads TGTGCCAGCAGAGCAGGGTCCACCCAAGAGACCCAGTACTTC. Residues: CASRAGSTQETQYF.

This CDR3 is CSVEVFASYNEQFF. The CDR3, as DNA: TGCAGCGTTGAAGTATTCGCCTCCTACAATGAGCAGTTCTTC. The chain employs TRBV29-1 and TRBJ2-1, with D unclear. Germline V gene sequence: CDR1 SQVTM, CDR2 ANQGSEA. Trimming took off 1 base at V and 0 bases at J, with 7 bases between the two ends. The CDR3 extends over 14 amino acids.